Following are 7 T cell receptor beta chains from one sample sequenced in a study of liver allograft versus peripheral blood T cells. On the study more broadly: Recipients' peripheral blood supplied the T cell receptor repertoires against which those in transplanted livers were compared.

TCRdb reanalysed the reads using MiXCR and keeps one entry per CDR3 protein. This sample has more than 6,000 distinct CDR3 sequences; approximately 15% occur once, and the top ten carry under 8.5%. The receptors originated from a human patient who had a liver transplant. The T cells may partly be graft donor cells.

This clonotype is categorized as medium-sized. The chain combines TRBV13 with TRBJ1-1; D is ambiguous. Germline V CDR1 and CDR2: PRHDT, FYEKMQ (reference sequence). Trimming removed 7 bases at V and 0 bases at J, with 9 bases between. This CDR3 region has 13 residues. CDR3 in amino acids: CASKLRLNTEAFF. The CDR3 DNA sequence: TGTGCCAGCAAATTACGGTTGAACACTGAAGCTTTCTTT.

By frequency in the sample, this clonotype is medium-sized. The chain links TRBV7-2 to TRBJ1-2; 11 bases align to TRBD1. Germline values: CDR1 SGHTA, CDR2 FQGNSA. With V trimmed by 2 bases and J by 7 bases, 6 bases remained unmatched. The CDR3 covers 15 residues. The CDR3 region has the DNA TGTGCCAGCAGCTTAAGGACAGGGGGCGCGACTGGCTACACCTTC. Its translation: CASSLRTGGATGYTF.

The V and J genes are TRBV15 and TRBJ1-1; D uncertain. With 0 bases removed from V and 4 bases from J, the gap between germline ends came to 9 bases. The length of the CDR3 is 14 residues. From germline, CDR1 is LNHNV and CDR2 YYDKDF (reference sequence). In DNA form, the CDR3 reads TGTGCCACCAGCAGAGATCCCCAAGGCACTGAAGCTTTCTTT. Translation gives CATSRDPQGTEAFF. The entire variable domain, with the rest obtained from reference TRBV15 and TRBJ1-1, is as follows: DAMVIQNPRYQVTQFGKPVTLSCSQTLNHNVMYWYQQKSSQAPKLLFHYYDKDFNNEADTPDNFQSRRPNTSFCFLDIRSPGLGDTAMYLCATSRDPQGTEAFFGQGTRLTVV.

The gene calls are TRBV25-1 and TRBJ2-2, with TRBD1 as a possible D gene (6 bases). With 0 bases removed from V and 1 base from J, the gap between germline ends came to 21 bases. Germline V lookup: CDR1 MGHDK, CDR2 SYGVNS. The length of the CDR3 is 20 residues. This chain's CDR3 is CASSEYFGGKEVGNTGELFF. The CDR3 nucleotides read TGTGCCAGCAGTGAATATTTTGGGGGCAAGGAGGTGGGGAACACCGGGGAGCTGTTTTTT.

The chain employs TRBV19 and TRBJ2-7; 7 nucleotides align to TRBD1. With the DNA end fitting TRBJ1-2 better, the J assignment may be wrong. The CDR3 spans 12 residues. Looked up from germline, CDR1 is LNHDA and CDR2 is SQIVND (reference sequence). CDR3 sequence: CASSPGTAGYTF. In DNA, the CDR3 is TGTGCCAGTAGTCCCGGGACAGCTGGCTACACCTTC.

Details on this clonotype: This sequence may be a read error, since a much larger clone differs from it by one base. CDR3 loop: CVSSPGTGGDTQYF. CDR3 bases: TGTGTCAGCTCGCCCGGGACAGGGGGGGATACGCAGTATTTT. The genes are TRBV18 and TRBJ2-3; TRBD1 matches at 11 bases. The CDR3 contains 14 residues. Germline V gene data show CDR1 as KGHSH and CDR2 as LQKENI.

Ten or more counts support this clonotype. The chain uses TRBV29-1 and TRBJ2-5; D gene ambiguous. Germline CDR1 reads SQVTM; CDR2 reads ANQGSEA. The length of the CDR3 is 11 residues. V was cut by 1 base and J by 7 bases, with 7 bases left in between. This chain's CDR3 is CSVEAAGTQYF. CDR3 nucleotide sequence: TGCAGCGTTGAAGCCGCTGGGACCCAGTACTTC. The full variable domain, in which reference TRBV29-1 and TRBJ2-5 provide the parts outside the CDR3, is SAVISQKPSRDICQRGTSLTIQCQVDSQVTMMFWYRQQPGQSLTLIATANQGSEATYESGFVIDKFPISRPNLTFSTLTVSNMSPEDSSIYLCSVEAAGTQYFGPGTRLLVL.